The 15 T cell receptor beta chains presented below share a single source sample, sequenced in a study of CD8 T cells in Susac syndrome. Random hexamers were used to reverse transcribe an amount of about 0.45 to 1 ug RNA. TCRdb re-called the immunoSEQ multiplex PCR reads through MiXCR, storing one row per CDR3 protein. The repertoire holds around 170,000 distinct CDR3 sequences, with 95% as singletons. The sample consisted of CD4+ T cells from PBMCs. These TCRs come from a human donor with Susac syndrome.

The chain has TRBV12-3 or TRBV12-4 and TRBJ2-5; D may be TRBD1 (5 bases). Trimming shortened V by 6 bases and J by 5 bases, and 10 bases separated the two germline ends. The CDR3 runs 12 residues. CDR3 DNA: TGTGCCAGCAGACGACCAGGGGAGACCCAGTACTTC. Translated: CASRRPGETQYF.

The rearrangement links TRBV5-1 to TRBJ1-1; D unclear. The V gene lost 0 bases and the J gene lost 4 bases, with 10 bases spanning the gap. The V gene's germline CDR1 is SGHRS and CDR2 YFSETQ. The CDR3 spans 14 residues. In nucleotides, the CDR3 is TGCGCCAGCAGCTTGGTTGCGGGAAGCACTGAAGCTTTCTTT. Its protein is CASSLVAGSTEAFF.

This chain links TRBV20-1 with TRBJ2-1, with D uncertain. CDR3 length equals 11 residues. Trimming removed 6 bases from V and 2 bases from J, with 5 bases in between. The germline V gene has CDR1 DFQATT and CDR2 SNEGSKA (reference sequence). CDR3 loop: CSAQPYNEQFF. The CDR3 DNA is TGCAGTGCCCAACCCTACAATGAGCAGTTCTTC.

The chain recombines TRBV13 with TRBJ2-7, with D possibly being TRBD1 or TRBD2 (5 bases each). This CDR3 region has 14 residues. CDR1 is PRHDT, CDR2 FYEKMQ, per germline (reference sequence). The V gene lost 2 bases and the J gene lost 6 bases, with 14 bases spanning the gap. CDR3 sequence: CASSLLHGAAEQYF. Written as DNA, the CDR3 is TGTGCCAGCAGCTTACTTCACGGGGCCGCCGAGCAGTACTTC.

V usage is TRBV10-3 and J usage is TRBJ1-1, with D unresolved. The V gene's germline CDR1 is ENHRY and CDR2 SYGVKD. The V and J ends lost 3 bases and 5 bases respectively, with 13 bases between them. The CDR3 has 14 residues. The CDR3 loop is CAISDSGVETEAFF. The CDR3, as DNA: TGTGCCATCAGTGATTCTGGGGTAGAGACTGAAGCTTTCTTT.

This chain joins TRBV15 and TRBJ2-5; 10 positions agree with TRBD2. V gave up 3 bases and J gave up 5 bases; unmatched junction bases: 6. This CDR3 is built from 15 residues. CDR1 and CDR2 from the germline V gene are LNHNV and YYDKDF (reference sequence). CDR3 coding DNA: TGTGCCACCAGCAGCGGGACTAGCGAGTGGGAGACCCAGTACTTC. This gives the protein CATSSGTSEWETQYF.

The count of this clonotype is one. The chain uses TRBV6-5 and TRBJ2-1, with unresolved D. CDR1 and CDR2 from the germline V gene are MNHEY and SVGAGI. V shed 2 bases and J shed 6 bases, with 11 bases lying between them. The CDR3 is 14 residues long. The CDR3 DNA reads as TGTGCCAGCAGTTACGGGGTTTCGCCCAATGAGCAGTTCTTC. As protein: CASSYGVSPNEQFF.

V and J are TRBV12-3 or TRBV12-4 and TRBJ1-1, with a weak D call TRBD1 (5 bases). Trimming shortened V by 4 bases and J by 5 bases, and 5 bases separated the two germline ends. The CDR3 spans 11 residues. The CDR3 sequence: CASSSGTEAFF. Here the CDR3 DNA reads TGTGCCAGCAGTTCAGGGACTGAAGCTTTCTTT.

J is TRBJ2-3 and V is TRBV30, with D maybe TRBD2 (6 bases). Trimming pared 4 bases from V and 2 bases from J, leaving 16 bases between. This CDR3 region has 15 residues. Germline CDR1 GTSNPN, CDR2 SVGIG (reference sequence). CDR3 nucleotide sequence: TGTGCCTGGACGCGGCTAGCGCCCGTCACAGATACGCAGTATTTT. Protein sequence: CAWTRLAPVTDTQYF.

The rearrangement joins TRBV9 to TRBJ1-1; TRBD1 matches 7 bases. CDR3 length equals 12 residues. Losses at the gene ends were 3 bases for V and 7 bases for J; bases not matched to a gene: 3. The germline CDR1 and CDR2 sequences are SGDLS and YYNGEE. CDR3 in DNA: TGTGCCAGCAGCGCGACAGGGCTTGAAGCTTTCTTT. Protein sequence: CASSATGLEAFF.

The chain uses TRBV2 and TRBJ2-2, with unresolved D. V shed 7 bases and J shed 3 bases, with 3 bases lying between them. Germline V CDR1 and CDR2: SNHLY, FYNNEI. The CDR3 covers 11 residues. The CDR3 sequence: CASKDTGELFF. In DNA, the CDR3 is TGTGCCAGCAAGGACACCGGGGAGCTGTTTTTT.

The genes are TRBV30 and TRBJ2-1; tentatively, D is TRBD1 (5 bases). Germline V gives CDR1 GTSNPN, CDR2 SVGIG (reference sequence). Deletions cut 0 bases from V and 4 bases from J, with 10 bases between. The CDR3 has 14 residues. The CDR3, as DNA: TGTGCCTGGAGTGTAGGCAGGGTTTACAATGAGCAGTTCTTC. Amino acids: CAWSVGRVYNEQFF.

This rearrangement joins TRBV9 to TRBJ1-3; tentatively, D is TRBD1 (5 bases). Germline assignment: CDR1 SGDLS and CDR2 YYNGEE. V dropped 1 base and J dropped 0 bases, with 8 bases sitting between them. The CDR3 has 15 amino acids. CDR3 sequence reads: CASSVRGDSGNTIYF. Here the CDR3 DNA reads TGTGCCAGCAGCGTACGGGGGGACTCTGGAAACACCATATATTTT.

V is TRBV20-1 and J is TRBJ1-2; no clear D gene. V lost 3 bases and J 5 bases, leaving 10 bases between the germline ends. The V gene's germline CDR1 is DFQATT and CDR2 SNEGSKA (reference sequence). CDR3 length: 12 residues. The CDR3 here is CSASAASYGYTF. CDR3 nucleotides: TGCAGTGCTAGTGCGGCTTCGTATGGCTACACCTTC.

The genes are TRBV19 and TRBJ1-1; D remains unclear. Germline V gene lookup returns CDR1 LNHDA and CDR2 SQIVND (reference sequence). CDR3 length: 13 residues. V was shortened by 6 bases and J by 8 bases, with 16 bases between the two germline ends. The CDR3 here is CASRTRLDEEAFF. The CDR3 DNA follows: TGTGCCAGTAGAACTCGGTTGGACGAAGAAGCTTTCTTT. Combining the CDR3 with reference TRBV19 and TRBJ1-1 gives the whole variable domain DGGITQSPKYLFRKEGQNVTLSCEQNLNHDAMYWYRQDPGQGLRLIYYSQIVNDFQKGDIAEGYSVSREKKESFPLTVTSAQKNPTAFYLCASRTRLDEEAFFGQGTRLTVV.